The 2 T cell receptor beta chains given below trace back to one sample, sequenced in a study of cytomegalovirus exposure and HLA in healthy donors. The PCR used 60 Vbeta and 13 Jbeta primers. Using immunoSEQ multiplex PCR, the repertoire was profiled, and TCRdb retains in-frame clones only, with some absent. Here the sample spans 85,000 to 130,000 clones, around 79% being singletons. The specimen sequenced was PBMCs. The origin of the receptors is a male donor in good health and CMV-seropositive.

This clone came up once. CDR3 bases: TGTGCCAGCAGTTTCTTTGGTACCTGGGGCTATAGCAATCAGCCCCAGCATTTT. It yields the protein CASSFFGTWGYSNQPQHF. The chain uses TRBV28 and TRBJ1-5, with TRBD1 as a possible D gene (5 bases). The CDR3 has 18 amino acids. Germline CDR1 reads MDHEN; CDR2 reads SYDVKM. V was cut by 3 bases and J by 0 bases, with 18 bases left in between.

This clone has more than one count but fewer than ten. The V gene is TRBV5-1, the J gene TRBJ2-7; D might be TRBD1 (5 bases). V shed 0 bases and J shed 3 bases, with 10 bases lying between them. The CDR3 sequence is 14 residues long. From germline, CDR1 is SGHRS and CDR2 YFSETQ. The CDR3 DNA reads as TGCGCCAGCAGCTTGGACCAGGGAAGCTACGAGCAGTACTTC. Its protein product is CASSLDQGSYEQYF.